The T cell receptor (beta chain) under discussion was sequenced for a study of cytomegalovirus exposure and HLA in healthy donors. From germline, CDR1 is SGHAT and CDR2 FQNNGV. V was cut by 6 bases and J by 0 bases, with 10 bases left in between. The CDR3 sequence is 14 residues long. PCR used 60 Vbeta primers and 13 Jbeta primers. Assay: immunoSEQ multiplex PCR; the TCRdb copy retains only in-frame clones and omits some. The sample has 150,000 or so clones; roughly 82% are singletons. This receptor was taken from a woman aged 50 to 60 in good health and CMV-seropositive. This chain uses TRBV11-2 with TRBJ2-3; unclear D gene. The sample comprised PBMCs. The chain's CDR3 is CASSTGLSTDTQYF. The CDR3 DNA reads as TGTGCCAGCAGTACGGGTCTCAGCACAGATACGCAGTATTTT. The full variable domain, rest sourced from reference TRBV11-2 and TRBJ2-3, is EAGVAQSPRYKIIEKRQSVAFWCNPISGHATLYWYQQILGQGPKLLIQFQNNGVVDDSQLPKDRFSAERLKGVDSTLKIQPAKLEDSAVYLCASSTGLSTDTQYFGPGTRLTVL.